One sample yielded the 17 T cell receptor beta chains listed below, sequenced in a study of regulatory and conventional T cells in breast cancer. TCRdb independently ran MiXCR on the PCR reads; one entry per CDR3 protein. The sample includes roughly 1,200 distinct CDR3 sequences, 25% to 30% of them seen just once. The specimen was conventional T cells from blood. All receptors derive from a female donor with breast cancer.

This clonotype was observed a single time. The CDR3 does not end in the conserved phenylalanine or tryptophan, so this is likely a read error. This chain joins TRBV12-3 or TRBV12-4 and TRBJ2-1; TRBD1 matches 7 bases. This CDR3 is 15 amino acids long. The DNA for the CDR3 is TGTGTCAGCAGACCGGCAGGGGGACCAACCAATGAGCAGTTCCTC. Residues: CVSRPAGGPTNEQFL.

At least ten counts were recorded for this clonotype. The rearrangement uses TRBV10-1 and TRBJ2-5; 12 positions agree with TRBD1. The germline V gene has CDR1 WNHNN and CDR2 SYGVQD (reference sequence). The length of the CDR3 is 16 residues. Germline trimming cut 6 bases from V and 4 bases from J; bases unmatched to any gene: 9. CDR3 nucleotides: TGCGCCAGCAGACCTCGGGGACAGGGGGCGCGAGAGACCCAGTACTTC. Translation gives CASRPRGQGARETQYF.

As regards this clonotype: A clone one base away is much larger, so this may be a read error. CDR3 coding DNA: TGTGCCAGCAGCTTAGTGCTAGCGGGGGCAGATACGCAGTATTTT. Protein sequence: CASSLVLAGADTQYF. The chain has TRBV7-8 and TRBJ2-3; the match to TRBD2 covers 10 bases. The CDR3 runs to 15 residues. CDR1 and CDR2 (germline): SGHVS, FQNEAQ. With 1 base clipped from V and 4 bases from J, the junction kept 2 bases outside the gene matches.

This chain joins TRBV7-2 and TRBJ2-3, with TRBD1 identical over 7 bases. Germline-derived CDR1 and CDR2 are SGHTA and FQGNSA. This CDR3 is 13 amino acids long. V trimming: 2 bases; J trimming: 6 bases; junction bases outside the gene matches: 2. CDR3 nucleotides: TGTGCCAGCAGCTTACTGACAGGGGATACGCAGTATTTT. Translated: CASSLLTGDTQYF.

This clonotype was seen a few times. The CDR3 reads CASSKEASGNTIYF. The CDR3 DNA reads TGTGCCAGCAGCAAAGAAGCCTCTGGAAACACCATATATTTT. The chain uses TRBV6-2 or TRBV6-3 and TRBJ1-3; D gene uncertain. With 6 bases removed from V and 0 bases from J, the gap between germline ends came to 9 bases. This CDR3 is built from 14 residues. Germline V lookup: CDR1 MNHEY, CDR2 SVGEGT.

This clonotype appeared once. A read error may account for a junction end that differs from germline. The V and J genes are TRBV19 and TRBJ1-6; D not resolved. The CDR3 consists of 14 residues. Germline V gene data show CDR1 as LNHDA and CDR2 as SQIVND (reference sequence). In DNA form, the CDR3 reads TGTACCAGTAGTATACCAGACACCAATTCACCCCTCCACTTT. Amino acids: CTSSIPDTNSPLHF.

This clonotype is labeled as large. This chain uses TRBV6-5 with TRBJ2-5, with 8 bases aligning to TRBD2. J was trimmed by 5 bases and V by 9 bases; bases with no gene match: 8. CDR3 size: 13 residues. Germline V lookup: CDR1 MNHEY, CDR2 SVGAGI. In nucleotides, the CDR3 is TGTGCCAGTCAGCGGGGGATTGGGGAGACCCAGTACTTC. Translating gives CASQRGIGETQYF.

The chain recombines TRBV19 with TRBJ2-7; D is undetermined. The CDR3 has 13 residues. V was pared by 6 bases and J by 1 base, with 10 bases between. Germline V CDR1 and CDR2: LNHDA, SQIVND (reference sequence). CDR3 DNA sequence: TGTGCCAGTAGGTACCACGGTTCCTACGAGCAGTACTTC. Translated: CASRYHGSYEQYF.

This chain uses TRBV12-3 or TRBV12-4 with TRBJ1-4, with TRBD1 identical over 8 bases. There are 15 residues in the CDR3. The V and J ends lost 3 bases and 8 bases, in that order; junction bases with no gene match: 8. The CDR3 region is CASSLPQGAPEKLFF. CDR3 DNA sequence: TGTGCCAGCAGTTTGCCGCAGGGGGCGCCCGAAAAACTGTTTTTT.

This clonotype is termed medium-sized. The J gene is TRBJ2-3, the V gene TRBV5-1; 9 bases are a match to TRBD1. The ends lost 1 base at V and 2 bases at J; junction bases unmatched: 8. Germline lookup yields CDR1 SGHRS and CDR2 YFSETQ. This CDR3 contains 17 residues. This chain's CDR3 is CASSLKTGTGYTDTQYF. The CDR3 DNA reads as TGCGCCAGCAGCTTGAAAACCGGGACAGGGTACACAGATACGCAGTATTTT.

This clonotype is medium-sized (0.01 to 0.1%) within its sample. The V call is TRBV20-1, the J call TRBJ2-1; D gene uncertain. Trimming shortened V by 0 bases and J by 7 bases, and 7 bases separated the two germline ends. The CDR3 loop spans 12 amino acids. In germline, CDR1 is DFQATT, CDR2 SNEGSKA (reference sequence). CDR3 sequence: CSARDPPNEQFF. The CDR3 nucleotides read TGCAGTGCTAGAGATCCCCCTAATGAGCAGTTCTTC.

This clonotype is classed as medium-sized (0.01 to 0.1%). The chain combines TRBV10-3 with TRBJ2-3; 9 nucleotides align to TRBD2. Germline V gene lookup returns CDR1 ENHRY and CDR2 SYGVKD. This CDR3 is built from 15 residues. V lost 3 bases, J lost 2 bases, and 3 bases stayed unmatched. CDR3 in DNA: TGTGCCATCAGTGAACCTAGCGGGGACACAGATACGCAGTATTTT. Its translation is CAISEPSGDTDTQYF.

This clonotype counts as medium-sized. The genes are TRBV5-1 and TRBJ2-1; 7 positions match TRBD1. Germline CDR1 SGHRS, CDR2 YFSETQ. The junction had 10 bases not matched to a gene; V was cut back by 4 bases and J by 6 bases. The CDR3 is 15 amino acids. The CDR3 spells CASSIQTGIVNEQFF. The CDR3, as DNA: TGCGCCAGCAGCATCCAGACAGGGATAGTCAATGAGCAGTTCTTC. Full variable domain (missing parts from reference TRBV5-1 and TRBJ2-1): KAGVTQTPRYLIKTRGQQVTLSCSPISGHRSVSWYQQTPGQGLQFLFEYFSETQRNKGNFPGRFSGRQFSNSRSEMNVSTLELGDSALYLCASSIQTGIVNEQFFGPGTRLTVL.

This chain links TRBV19 with TRBJ1-5, with D perhaps TRBD1 (5 bases). Deletions cut 3 bases from V and 6 bases from J, with 12 bases between. Germline V gives CDR1 LNHDA, CDR2 SQIVND (reference sequence). CDR3 length equals 14 residues. CDR3 DNA: TGTGCCAGTAGTATTTCCAGGGACGGTCAGCCCCAGCATTTT. This translates into CASSISRDGQPQHF. Based on the CDR3 plus reference TRBV19 and TRBJ1-5, the full variable domain is DGGITQSPKYLFRKEGQNVTLSCEQNLNHDAMYWYRQDPGQGLRLIYYSQIVNDFQKGDIAEGYSVSREKKESFPLTVTSAQKNPTAFYLCASSISRDGQPQHFGDGTRLSIL.

By sample fraction, this clonotype is medium-sized. The chain combines TRBV19 with TRBJ1-6; tentative D call: TRBD1 (5 bases). Germline V gene lookup returns CDR1 LNHDA and CDR2 SQIVND (reference sequence). V was trimmed by 3 bases and J by 7 bases, leaving 13 bases between them. There are 15 residues in the CDR3. The CDR3 sequence is CASSIAGSANSPLHF. CDR3 bases: TGTGCCAGTAGTATCGCAGGGTCCGCGAATTCACCCCTCCACTTT.

The chain joins TRBV11-3 to TRBJ1-5; possibly TRBD1 for D (5 bases). CDR1 is SGHNT and CDR2 is YENEEA in the germline V gene. The length of the CDR3 is 13 residues. Trimming took 6 bases from V and 4 from J, leaving 10 bases between them. The CDR3 nucleotides read TGTGCCAGCAGTATGGGGGGAAATCAGCCCCAGCATTTT. Amino acid sequence: CASSMGGNQPQHF.

About this clonotype: This may come from a read error, since a much larger clone is one base off. The V gene is TRBV19, the J gene TRBJ2-3; tentatively, D is TRBD2 (6 bases). CDR3 size: 16 residues. Germline V lookup: CDR1 LNHDA, CDR2 SQIVND (reference sequence). The chain's CDR3 is CASSIGLAGNTDTRYF. The CDR3 DNA is TGTGCCAGTAGTATAGGTTTGGCGGGGAACACAGATACGCGGTATTTT.